This entry features one TCR beta chain sequence. Its antigen remains unknown. V was clipped by 2 bases and J by 6 bases, with 8 bases between them. The CDR3 is 12 amino acids. Germline V gene sequence: CDR1 SGHNT, CDR2 YENEEA. These data originate in a study of CD4+ T cells in melanoma. The data were produced by immunoSEQ multiplex PCR, yet TCRdb's version contains in-frame clones alone and is incomplete. The sample consists of 55,000 or so clones, nearly 70% of them appearing once. Findings and caveats of the study: Reportedly, melanoma neoantigen-specific CD4+ T cells showed varied differentiation states.

Sequencing was performed on tumor tissue. The chain employs TRBV11-3 and TRBJ2-7; D call uncertain. The origin of this receptor is a human donor with melanoma. CDR3 region: CASSLRLSEQYF. The CDR3 bases are TGTGCCAGCAGCTTACGCCTCTCCGAGCAGTACTTC.